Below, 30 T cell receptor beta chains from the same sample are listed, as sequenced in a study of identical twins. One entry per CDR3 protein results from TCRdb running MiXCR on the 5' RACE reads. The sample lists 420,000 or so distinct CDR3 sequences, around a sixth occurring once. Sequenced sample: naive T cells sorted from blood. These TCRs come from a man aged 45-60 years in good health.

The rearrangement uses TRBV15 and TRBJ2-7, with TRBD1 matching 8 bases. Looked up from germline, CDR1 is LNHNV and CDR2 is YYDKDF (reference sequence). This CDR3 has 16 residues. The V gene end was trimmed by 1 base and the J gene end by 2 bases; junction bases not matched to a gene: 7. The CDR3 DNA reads TGTGCCACCAGCAGAGGGACCGGGACAGGAACCTACGAGCAGTACTTC. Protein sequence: CATSRGTGTGTYEQYF.

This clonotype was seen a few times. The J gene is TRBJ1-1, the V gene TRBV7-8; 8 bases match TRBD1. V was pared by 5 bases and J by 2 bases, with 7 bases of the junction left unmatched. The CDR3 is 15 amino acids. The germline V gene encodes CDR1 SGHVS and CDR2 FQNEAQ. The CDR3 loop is CASSAGTGANTEAFF. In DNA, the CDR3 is TGTGCCAGCAGCGCTGGGACAGGAGCTAACACTGAAGCTTTCTTT.

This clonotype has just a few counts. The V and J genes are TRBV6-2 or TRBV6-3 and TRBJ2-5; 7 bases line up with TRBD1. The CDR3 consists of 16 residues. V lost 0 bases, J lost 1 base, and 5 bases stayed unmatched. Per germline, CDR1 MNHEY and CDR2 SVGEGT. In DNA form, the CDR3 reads TGTGCCAGCAGTTACTCGCCGACAGGGCTCCAAGAGACCCAGTACTTC. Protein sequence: CASSYSPTGLQETQYF.

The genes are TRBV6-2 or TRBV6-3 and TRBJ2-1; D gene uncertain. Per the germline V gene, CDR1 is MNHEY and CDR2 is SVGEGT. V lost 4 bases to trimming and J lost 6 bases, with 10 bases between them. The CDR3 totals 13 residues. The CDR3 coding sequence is TGTGCCAGCAGTTGGCCGGGCACCAATGAGCAGTTCTTC. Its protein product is CASSWPGTNEQFF.

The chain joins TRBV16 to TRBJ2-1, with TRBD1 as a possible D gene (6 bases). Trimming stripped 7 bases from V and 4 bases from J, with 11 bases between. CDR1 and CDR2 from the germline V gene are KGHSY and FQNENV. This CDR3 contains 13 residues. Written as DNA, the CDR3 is TGTGCCAGCAAGGGACACCAATACAATGAGCAGTTCTTC. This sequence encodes CASKGHQYNEQFF.

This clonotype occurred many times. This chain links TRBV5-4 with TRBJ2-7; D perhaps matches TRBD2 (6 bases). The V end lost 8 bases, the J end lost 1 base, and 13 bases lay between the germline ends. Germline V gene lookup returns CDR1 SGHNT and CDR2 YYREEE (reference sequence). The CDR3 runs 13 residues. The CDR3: CARLAAPSYEQYF. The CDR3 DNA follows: TGTGCCAGGTTAGCGGCCCCTTCCTACGAGCAGTACTTC.

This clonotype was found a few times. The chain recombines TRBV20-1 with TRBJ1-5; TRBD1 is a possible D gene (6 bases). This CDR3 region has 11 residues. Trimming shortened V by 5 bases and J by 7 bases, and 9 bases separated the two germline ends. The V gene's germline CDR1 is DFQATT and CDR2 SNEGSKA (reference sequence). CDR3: CSASTGQPQHF. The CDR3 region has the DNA TGCAGTGCTTCAACAGGGCAGCCCCAGCATTTT.

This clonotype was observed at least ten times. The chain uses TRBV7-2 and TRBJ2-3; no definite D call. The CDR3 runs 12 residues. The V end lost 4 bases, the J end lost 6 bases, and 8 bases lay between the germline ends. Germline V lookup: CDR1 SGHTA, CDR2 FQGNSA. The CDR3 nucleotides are TGTGCCAGCAGCTCAAATTTGGATACGCAGTATTTT. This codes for CASSSNLDTQYF.

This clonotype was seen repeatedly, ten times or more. The CDR3 region is CASSLSTAYNEQFF. The CDR3 nucleotides read TGTGCCAGCAGTTTATCAACCGCTTACAATGAGCAGTTCTTC. The chain joins TRBV27 to TRBJ2-1, with D unresolved. Germline-derived CDR1 and CDR2 are MNHEY and SMNVEV (reference sequence). The CDR3 covers 14 residues. Between the trimmed V and J ends, which lost 0 bases and 4 bases, there was a span of 7 bases.

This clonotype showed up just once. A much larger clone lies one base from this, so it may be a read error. CDR3 in amino acids: CSACALPGQTTDTQYF. The DNA for the CDR3 is TGCAGTGCTTGCGCCCTTCCAGGACAGACCACAGATACGCAGTATTTT. The V and J genes are TRBV20-1 and TRBJ2-3; a weak D match, TRBD1 (6 bases). Between the trimmed V and J ends, which lost 5 bases and 2 bases, there was a span of 20 bases. Germline V CDR1 and CDR2: DFQATT, SNEGSKA (reference sequence). The CDR3 consists of 16 residues.

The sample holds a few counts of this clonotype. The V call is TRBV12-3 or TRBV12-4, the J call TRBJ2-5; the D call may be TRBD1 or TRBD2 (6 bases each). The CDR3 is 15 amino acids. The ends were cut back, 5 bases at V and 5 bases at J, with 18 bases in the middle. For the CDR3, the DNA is TGTGCCAGCAGTGCGTCTAAGCGGAGGGGGGAGACCCAGTACTTC. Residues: CASSASKRRGETQYF.

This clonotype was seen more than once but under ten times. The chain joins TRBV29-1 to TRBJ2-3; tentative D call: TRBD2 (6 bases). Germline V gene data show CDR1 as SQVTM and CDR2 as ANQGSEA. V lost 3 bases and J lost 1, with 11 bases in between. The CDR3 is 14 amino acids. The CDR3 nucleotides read TGCAGCGTTGAGGCGGGGCCCCGCACAGATACGCAGTATTTT. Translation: CSVEAGPRTDTQYF.

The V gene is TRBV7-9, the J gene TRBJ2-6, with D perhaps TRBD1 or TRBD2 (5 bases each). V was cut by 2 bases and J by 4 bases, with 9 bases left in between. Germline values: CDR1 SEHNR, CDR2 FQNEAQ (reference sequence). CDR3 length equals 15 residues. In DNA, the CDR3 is TGTGCCAGCAGCTTAACGGGGCCAGGGGCCAACGTCCTGACTTTC. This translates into CASSLTGPGANVLTF.

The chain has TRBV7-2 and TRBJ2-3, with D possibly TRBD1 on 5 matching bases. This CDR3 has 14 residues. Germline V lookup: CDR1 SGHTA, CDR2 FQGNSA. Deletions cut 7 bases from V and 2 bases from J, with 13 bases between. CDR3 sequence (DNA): TGTGCCAGCAACAAGGACAAGCTCACAGATACGCAGTATTTT. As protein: CASNKDKLTDTQYF.

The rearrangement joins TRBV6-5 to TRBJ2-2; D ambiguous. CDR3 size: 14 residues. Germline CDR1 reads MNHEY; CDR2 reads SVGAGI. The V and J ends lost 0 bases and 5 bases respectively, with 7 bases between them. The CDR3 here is CASSYSTETGELFF. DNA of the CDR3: TGTGCCAGCAGTTACTCGACCGAGACCGGGGAGCTGTTTTTT.

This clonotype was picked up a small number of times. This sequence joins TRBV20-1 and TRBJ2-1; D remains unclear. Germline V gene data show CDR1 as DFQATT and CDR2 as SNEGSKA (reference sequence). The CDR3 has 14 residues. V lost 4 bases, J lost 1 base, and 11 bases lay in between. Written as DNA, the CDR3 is TGCAGTGCTATTGGTCAGGTTTCCTACAATGAGCAGTTCTTC. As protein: CSAIGQVSYNEQFF.

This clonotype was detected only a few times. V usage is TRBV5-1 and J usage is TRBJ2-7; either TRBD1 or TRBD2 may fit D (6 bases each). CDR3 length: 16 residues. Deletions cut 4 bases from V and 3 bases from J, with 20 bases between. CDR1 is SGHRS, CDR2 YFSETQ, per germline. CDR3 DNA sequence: TGCGCCAGCAGCAGACCCGGCGCGAGGGGGGTCTACGAGCAGTACTTC. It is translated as CASSRPGARGVYEQYF.

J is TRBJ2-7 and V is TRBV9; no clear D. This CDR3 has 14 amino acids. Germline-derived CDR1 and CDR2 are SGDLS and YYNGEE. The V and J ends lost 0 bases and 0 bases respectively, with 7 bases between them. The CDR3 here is CASSVGSFSYEQYF. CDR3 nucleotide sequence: TGTGCCAGCAGCGTAGGTAGCTTCTCCTACGAGCAGTACTTC.

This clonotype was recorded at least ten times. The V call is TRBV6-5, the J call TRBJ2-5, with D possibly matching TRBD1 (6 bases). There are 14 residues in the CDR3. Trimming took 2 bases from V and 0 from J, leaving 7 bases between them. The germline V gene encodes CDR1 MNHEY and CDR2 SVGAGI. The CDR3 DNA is TGTGCCAGCAGTTACACAGGGAACCAAGAGACCCAGTACTTC. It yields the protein CASSYTGNQETQYF.

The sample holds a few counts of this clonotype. CDR3 in amino acids: CASIRYSGYEQYF. The CDR3 DNA follows: TGCGCCAGCATCAGGTACTCAGGCTACGAGCAGTACTTC. The gene calls are TRBV10-2 and TRBJ2-7, with unresolved D. V was cut by 7 bases and J by 3 bases, with 13 bases left in between. The germline V gene encodes CDR1 WSHSY and CDR2 SAAADI. The CDR3 runs 13 residues.

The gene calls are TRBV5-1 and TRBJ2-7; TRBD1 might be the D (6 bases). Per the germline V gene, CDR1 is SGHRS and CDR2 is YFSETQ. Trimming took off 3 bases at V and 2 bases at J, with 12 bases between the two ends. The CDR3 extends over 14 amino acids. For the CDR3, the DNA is TGCGCCAGCAGCTCCGGACAGAAAACCTACGAGCAGTACTTC. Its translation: CASSSGQKTYEQYF.

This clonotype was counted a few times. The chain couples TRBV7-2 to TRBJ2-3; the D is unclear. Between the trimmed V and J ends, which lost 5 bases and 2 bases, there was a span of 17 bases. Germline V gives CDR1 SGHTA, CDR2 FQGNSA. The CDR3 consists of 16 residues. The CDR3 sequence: CASSPRGPTATDTQYF. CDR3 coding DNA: TGTGCCAGCAGCCCACGCGGCCCTACAGCCACAGATACGCAGTATTTT.

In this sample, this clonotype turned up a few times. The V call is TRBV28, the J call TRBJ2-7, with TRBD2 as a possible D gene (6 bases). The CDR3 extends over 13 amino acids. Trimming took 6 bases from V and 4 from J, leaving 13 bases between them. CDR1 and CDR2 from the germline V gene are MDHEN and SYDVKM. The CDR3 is CASSAQGRYEQYF. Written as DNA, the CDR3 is TGTGCCAGCAGCGCTCAAGGGAGGTACGAGCAGTACTTC.

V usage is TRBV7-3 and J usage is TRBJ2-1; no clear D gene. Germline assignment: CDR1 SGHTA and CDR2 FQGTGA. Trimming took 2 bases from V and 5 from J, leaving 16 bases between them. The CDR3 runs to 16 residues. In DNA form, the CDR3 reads TGTGCCAGCAGCTTATCATCAGGAACCAACAACAATGAGCAGTTCTTC. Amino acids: CASSLSSGTNNNEQFF. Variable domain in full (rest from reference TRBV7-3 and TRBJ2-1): GAGVSQTPSNKVTEKGKYVELRCDPISGHTALYWYRQSLGQGPEFLIYFQGTGAADDSGLPNDRFFAVRPEGSVSTLKIQRTERGDSAVYLCASSLSSGTNNNEQFFGPGTRLTVL.

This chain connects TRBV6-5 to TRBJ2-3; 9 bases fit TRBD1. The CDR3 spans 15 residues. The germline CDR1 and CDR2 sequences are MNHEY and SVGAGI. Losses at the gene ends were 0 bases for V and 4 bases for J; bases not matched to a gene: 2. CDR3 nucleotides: TGTGCCAGCAGTTACTCCGGGACAGGGCCAGATACGCAGTATTTT. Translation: CASSYSGTGPDTQYF.

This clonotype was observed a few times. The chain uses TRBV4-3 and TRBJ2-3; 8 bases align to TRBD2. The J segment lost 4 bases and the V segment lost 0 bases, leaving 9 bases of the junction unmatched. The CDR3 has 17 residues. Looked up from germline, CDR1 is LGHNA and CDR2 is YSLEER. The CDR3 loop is CASSQDLAGGLPDTQYF. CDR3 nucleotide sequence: TGCGCCAGCAGCCAAGATTTGGCGGGGGGTCTTCCAGATACGCAGTATTTT.

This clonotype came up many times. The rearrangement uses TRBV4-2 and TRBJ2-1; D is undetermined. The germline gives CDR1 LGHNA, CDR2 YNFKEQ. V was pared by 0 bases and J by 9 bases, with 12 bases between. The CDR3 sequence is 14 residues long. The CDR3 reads CASSQEAGEVEQFF. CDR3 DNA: TGTGCCAGCAGCCAAGAGGCCGGAGAGGTTGAGCAGTTCTTC.

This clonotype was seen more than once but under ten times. Here the CDR3 DNA reads TGCAGTGCTCGTACAGGGGTTGCCTACGAGCAGTACTTC. Translation gives CSARTGVAYEQYF. The chain uses TRBV20-1 and TRBJ2-7; 7 bases agree with TRBD1. Germline CDR1 DFQATT, CDR2 SNEGSKA (reference sequence). The V segment lost 5 bases and the J segment 2 bases; nucleotides outside the gene matches: 6. The CDR3 runs 13 residues.

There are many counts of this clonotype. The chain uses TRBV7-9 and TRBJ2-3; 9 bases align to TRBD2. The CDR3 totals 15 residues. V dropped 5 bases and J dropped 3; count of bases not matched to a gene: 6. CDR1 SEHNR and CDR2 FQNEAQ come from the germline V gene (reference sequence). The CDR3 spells CASSPQRGATDTQYF. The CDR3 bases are TGTGCCAGCAGCCCCCAGCGGGGGGCAACAGATACGCAGTATTTT.

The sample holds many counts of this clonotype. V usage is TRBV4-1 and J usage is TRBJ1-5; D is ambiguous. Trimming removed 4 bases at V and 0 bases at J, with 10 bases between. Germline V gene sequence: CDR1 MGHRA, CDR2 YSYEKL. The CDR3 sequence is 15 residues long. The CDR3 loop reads CASSPEVYSNQPQHF. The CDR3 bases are TGCGCCAGCAGCCCGGAGGTCTATAGCAATCAGCCCCAGCATTTT.